The following is a T cell receptor (beta chain) sequence with its context. This sample is drawn from a study of blood T cell repertoires in COVID-19. The data were produced by immunoSEQ multiplex PCR, yet TCRdb's version contains in-frame clones alone and is incomplete. Counted here are some 130,000 clones, roughly nine tenths occurring once; the ten biggest clones make up around 10%. The CDR3 covers 17 residues. The germline V gene has CDR1 SGDLS and CDR2 YYNGEE. The ends were cut back, 3 bases at V and 4 bases at J, with 20 bases in the middle. The sequencing sample was made of peripheral blood. This TCR was sampled from a woman aged 70-85 years with COVID-19, enrolled during active disease. The V call is TRBV9, the J call TRBJ1-3; D uncertain. The CDR3 DNA reads as TGTGCCAGCAGCGCCCTCGATTTACGACATAGAGGAAACACCATATATTTT. Amino acid sequence: CASSALDLRHRGNTIYF. The full variable domain, completed using reference TRBV9 and TRBJ1-3, is DSGVTQTPKHLITATGQRVTLRCSPRSGDLSVYWYQQSLDQGLQFLIQYYNGEERAKGNILERFSAQQFPDLHSELNLSSLELGDSALYFCASSALDLRHRGNTIYFGEGSWLTVV.